This T cell receptor (beta chain) stems from a study of shared clonotypes between healthy human individuals. Study-wide findings and caveats: Tissue TCR repertoires likely differ from these blood-only repertoires. The represented genetic and exposure-history diversity was limited by the small number of donors. The authors expected sequencing depth to affect clonotype sharing among donors.

About this clone itself: Its target is not known.

Data came from immunoSEQ multiplex PCR; TCRdb stores just in-frame clones and leaves some out. Here the sample spans 550,000 to 600,000 clones, around 80% being singletons. This clonotype was obtained from a woman in her thirties or forties in good health. Some clones in this sample may be carry-over from other donors' samples. Input material: PBMCs.

CDR3 amino acids: CASLQGFESGNTIYF. CDR3 DNA sequence: TGTGCCAGTTTACAGGGGTTTGAATCTGGAAACACCATATATTTT. The chain is built from TRBV7-9 and TRBJ1-3; 7 nucleotides align to TRBD1. CDR1 and CDR2 from the germline V gene are SEHNR and FQNEAQ (reference sequence). The trim removed 9 bases at V and 1 base at J, leaving 9 bases unmatched. The CDR3 sequence is 15 residues long.